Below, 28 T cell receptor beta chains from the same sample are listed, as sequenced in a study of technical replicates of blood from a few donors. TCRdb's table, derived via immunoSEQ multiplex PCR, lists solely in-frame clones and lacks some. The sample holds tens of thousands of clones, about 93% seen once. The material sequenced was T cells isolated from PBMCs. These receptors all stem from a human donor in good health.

Written as DNA, the CDR3 is TGTGCCAGCAGCTCCCTGACACGGAGGAACTCTGGGGCCAACGTCCTGACTTTC. It codes for CASSSLTRRNSGANVLTF. The gene calls are TRBV11-2 and TRBJ2-6, with D possibly matching TRBD2 (5 bases). The CDR3 length is 18 residues. Germline V gene data show CDR1 as SGHAT and CDR2 as FQNNGV. With 4 bases removed from V and 0 bases from J, the gap between germline ends came to 16 bases.

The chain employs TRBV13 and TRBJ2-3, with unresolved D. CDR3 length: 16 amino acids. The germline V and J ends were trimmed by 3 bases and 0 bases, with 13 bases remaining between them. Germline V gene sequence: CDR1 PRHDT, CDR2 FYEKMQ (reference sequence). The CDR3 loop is CASSLGSHPSTDTQYF. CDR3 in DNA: TGTGCCAGCAGCTTGGGCAGTCACCCTAGCACAGATACGCAGTATTTT.

The CDR3 spells CASSPRTSGRVETQYF. Written as DNA, the CDR3 is TGTGCCAGTAGTCCACGGACTAGCGGGAGGGTGGAGACCCAGTACTTC. The V gene is TRBV19, the J gene TRBJ2-5; 15 bases align to TRBD2. The CDR3 is 16 residues long. The V segment lost 5 bases and the J segment 5 bases; nucleotides outside the gene matches: 6. The germline V gene encodes CDR1 LNHDA and CDR2 SQIVND (reference sequence).

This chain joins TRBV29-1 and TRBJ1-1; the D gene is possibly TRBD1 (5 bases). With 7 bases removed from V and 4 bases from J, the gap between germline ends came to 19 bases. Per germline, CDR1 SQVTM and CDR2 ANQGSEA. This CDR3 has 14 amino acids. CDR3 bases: TGCAGCGCCCGCCGCCCCAGCAGGGTCACTGAAGCTTTCTTT. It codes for CSARRPSRVTEAFF.

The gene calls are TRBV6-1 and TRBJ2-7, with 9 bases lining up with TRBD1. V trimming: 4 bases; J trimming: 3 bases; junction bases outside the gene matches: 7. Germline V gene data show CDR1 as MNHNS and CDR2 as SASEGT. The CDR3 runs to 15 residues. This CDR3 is CASSASGQGRYEQYF. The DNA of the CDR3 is TGTGCCAGCAGTGCCAGTGGACAGGGGCGCTACGAGCAGTACTTC.

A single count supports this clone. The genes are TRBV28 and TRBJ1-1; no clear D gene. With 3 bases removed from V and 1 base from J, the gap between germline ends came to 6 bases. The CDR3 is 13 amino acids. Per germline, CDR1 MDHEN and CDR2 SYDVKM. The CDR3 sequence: CASSLAGNTEAFF. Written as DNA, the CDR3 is TGTGCCAGCAGTTTGGCTGGGAACACTGAAGCTTTCTTT.

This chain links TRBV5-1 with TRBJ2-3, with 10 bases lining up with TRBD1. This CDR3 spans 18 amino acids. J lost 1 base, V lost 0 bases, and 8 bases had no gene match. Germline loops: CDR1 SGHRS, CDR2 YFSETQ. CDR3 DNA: TGCGCCAGCAGCTTGGCCCTATATGGGACAGGGGGCACAGATACGCAGTATTTT. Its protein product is CASSLALYGTGGTDTQYF.

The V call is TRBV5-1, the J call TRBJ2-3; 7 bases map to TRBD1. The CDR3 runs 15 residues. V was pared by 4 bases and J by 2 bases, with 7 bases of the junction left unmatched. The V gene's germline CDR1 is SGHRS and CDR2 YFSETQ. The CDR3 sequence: CASSARQGNTDTQYF. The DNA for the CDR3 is TGCGCCAGCAGCGCACGACAGGGTAACACAGATACGCAGTATTTT.

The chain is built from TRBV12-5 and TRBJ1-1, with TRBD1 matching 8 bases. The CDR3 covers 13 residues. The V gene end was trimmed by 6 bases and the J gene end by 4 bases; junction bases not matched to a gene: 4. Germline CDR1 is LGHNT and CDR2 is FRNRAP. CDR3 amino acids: CASGPDRGTEAFF. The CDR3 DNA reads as TGTGCTAGTGGGCCTGACAGGGGCACTGAAGCTTTCTTT.

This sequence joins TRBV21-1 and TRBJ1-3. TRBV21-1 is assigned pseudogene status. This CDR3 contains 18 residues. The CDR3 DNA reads TGTGCCAGCAGTTCCAGCTCTGAGGTTATCTGCTCTGGAAACACCATATATTTT. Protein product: CASSSSSEVICSGNTIYF.

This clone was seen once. The CDR3 DNA reads TGTGCCTGGAGTGTACCAGGGGACTATGGCTACACCTTC. It codes for CAWSVPGDYGYTF. This chain joins TRBV30 and TRBJ1-2; a possible D gene is TRBD1 (6 bases). The CDR3 sequence is 13 residues long. The V gene's germline CDR1 is GTSNPN and CDR2 SVGIG (reference sequence). Trimming shortened V by 0 bases and J by 3 bases, and 8 bases separated the two germline ends.

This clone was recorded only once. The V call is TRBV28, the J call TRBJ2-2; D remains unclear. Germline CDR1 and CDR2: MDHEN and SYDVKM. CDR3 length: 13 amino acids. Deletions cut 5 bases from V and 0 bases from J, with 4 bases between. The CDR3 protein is CASSPSNTGELFF. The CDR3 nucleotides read TGTGCCAGCAGTCCATCGAACACCGGGGAGCTGTTTTTT. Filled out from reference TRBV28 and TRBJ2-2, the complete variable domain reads DVKVTQSSRYLVKRTGEKVFLECVQDMDHENMFWYRQDPGLGLRLIYFSYDVKMKEKGDIPEGYSVSREKKERFSLILESASTNQTSMYLCASSPSNTGELFFGEGSRLTVL.

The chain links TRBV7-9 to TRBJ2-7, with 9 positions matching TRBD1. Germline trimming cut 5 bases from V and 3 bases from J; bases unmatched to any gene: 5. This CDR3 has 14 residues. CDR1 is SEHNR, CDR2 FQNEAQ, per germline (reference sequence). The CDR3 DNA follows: TGTGCCAGCAGCGCCGGGACAGGGTTCTACGAGCAGTACTTC. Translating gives CASSAGTGFYEQYF.

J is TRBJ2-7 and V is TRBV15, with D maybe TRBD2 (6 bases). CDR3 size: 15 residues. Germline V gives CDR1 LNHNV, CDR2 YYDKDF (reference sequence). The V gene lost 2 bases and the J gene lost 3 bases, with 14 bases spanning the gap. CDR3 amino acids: CATSRLATSIYEQYF. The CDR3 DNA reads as TGTGCCACCAGCAGATTGGCGACTAGTATCTACGAGCAGTACTTC. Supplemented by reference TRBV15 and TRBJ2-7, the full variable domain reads DAMVIQNPRYQVTQFGKPVTLSCSQTLNHNVMYWYQQKSSQAPKLLFHYYDKDFNNEADTPDNFQSRRPNTSFCFLDIRSPGLGDTAMYLCATSRLATSIYEQYFGPGTRLTVT.

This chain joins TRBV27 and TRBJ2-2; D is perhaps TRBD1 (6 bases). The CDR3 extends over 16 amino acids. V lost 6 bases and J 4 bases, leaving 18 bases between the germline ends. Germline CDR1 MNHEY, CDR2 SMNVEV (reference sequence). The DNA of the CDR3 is TGTGCCAGCAGGTCTCAGGGGCCTAGGGCCACCGGGGAGCTGTTTTTT. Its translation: CASRSQGPRATGELFF.

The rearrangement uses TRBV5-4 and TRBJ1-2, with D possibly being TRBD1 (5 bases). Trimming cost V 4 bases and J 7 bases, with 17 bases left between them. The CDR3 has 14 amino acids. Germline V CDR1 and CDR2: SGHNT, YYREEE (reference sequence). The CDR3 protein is CASSPTTGTIGYTF. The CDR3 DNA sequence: TGTGCCAGCAGCCCCACAACAGGCACCATTGGCTACACCTTC.

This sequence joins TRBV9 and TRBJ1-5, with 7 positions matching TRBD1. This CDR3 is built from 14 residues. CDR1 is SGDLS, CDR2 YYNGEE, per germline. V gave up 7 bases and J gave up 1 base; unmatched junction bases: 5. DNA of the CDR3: TGTGCCAGCGGAAAGGGACAGAGCAATCAGCCCCAGCATTTT. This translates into CASGKGQSNQPQHF.

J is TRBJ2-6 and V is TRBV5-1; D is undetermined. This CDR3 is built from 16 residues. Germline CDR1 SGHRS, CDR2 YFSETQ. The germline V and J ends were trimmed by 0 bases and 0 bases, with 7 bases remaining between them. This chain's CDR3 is CASSLVGSSGANVLTF. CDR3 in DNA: TGCGCCAGCAGCTTGGTGGGCAGCTCTGGGGCCAACGTCCTGACTTTC.

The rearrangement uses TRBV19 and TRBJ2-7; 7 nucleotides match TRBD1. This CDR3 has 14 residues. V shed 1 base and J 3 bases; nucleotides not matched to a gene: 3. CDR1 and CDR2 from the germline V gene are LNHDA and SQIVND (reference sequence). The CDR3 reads CASSIARQGYEQYF. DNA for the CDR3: TGTGCCAGTAGTATAGCGAGACAGGGCTACGAGCAGTACTTC.

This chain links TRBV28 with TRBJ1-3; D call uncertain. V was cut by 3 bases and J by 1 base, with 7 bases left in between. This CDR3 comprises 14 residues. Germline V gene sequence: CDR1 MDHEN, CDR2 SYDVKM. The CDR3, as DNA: TGTGCCAGCAGTTTGGAGAATTCTGGAAACACCATATATTTT. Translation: CASSLENSGNTIYF.

The CDR3 coding sequence is TGTGCCAGCAATTCTGTTCTTAACACCGGGGAGCTGTTTTTT. Translated, it gives CASNSVLNTGELFF. V usage is TRBV6-5 and J usage is TRBJ2-2; no firm D call. The CDR3 covers 14 residues. The germline V gene encodes CDR1 MNHEY and CDR2 SVGAGI. V gave up 7 bases and J gave up 2 bases, with 11 bases separating them.

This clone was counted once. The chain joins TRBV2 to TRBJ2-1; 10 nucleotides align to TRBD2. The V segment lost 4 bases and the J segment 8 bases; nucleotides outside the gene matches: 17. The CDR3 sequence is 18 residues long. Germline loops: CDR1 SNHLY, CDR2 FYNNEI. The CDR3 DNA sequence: TGTGCCAGCAGTGCCCACCCTATTCCTAGCGGGAGAGAATATGAGCAGTTCTTC. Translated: CASSAHPIPSGREYEQFF.

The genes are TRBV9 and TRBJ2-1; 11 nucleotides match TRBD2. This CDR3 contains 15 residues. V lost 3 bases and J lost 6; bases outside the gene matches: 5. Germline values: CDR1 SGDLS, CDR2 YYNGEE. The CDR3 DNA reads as TGTGCCAGCAGCGCTGTAGCGGGGGGGCCCAATGAGCAGTTCTTC. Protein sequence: CASSAVAGGPNEQFF.

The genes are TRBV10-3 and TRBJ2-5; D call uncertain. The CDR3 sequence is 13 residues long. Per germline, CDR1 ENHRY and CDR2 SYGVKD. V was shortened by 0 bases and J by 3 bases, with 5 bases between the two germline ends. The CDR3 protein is CAISESPKETQYF. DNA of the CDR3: TGTGCCATCAGTGAGTCTCCTAAAGAGACCCAGTACTTC.

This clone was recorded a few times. The CDR3 loop is CASRTGGGRGNQPQHF. DNA for the CDR3: TGTGCCAGCAGAACGGGGGGCGGTCGTGGCAATCAGCCCCAGCATTTT. J is TRBJ1-5 and V is TRBV7-9, with D tentatively TRBD1 (6 bases). This CDR3 spans 16 amino acids. Germline V gene lookup returns CDR1 SEHNR and CDR2 FQNEAQ (reference sequence). Trimming took 6 bases from V and 2 from J, leaving 17 bases between them.

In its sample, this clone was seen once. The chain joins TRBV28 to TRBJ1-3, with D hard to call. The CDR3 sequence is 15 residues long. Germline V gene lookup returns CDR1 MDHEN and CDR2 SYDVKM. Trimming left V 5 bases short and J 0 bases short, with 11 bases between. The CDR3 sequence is CASSPTGYSGNTIYF. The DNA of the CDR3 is TGTGCCAGCAGTCCGACCGGGTACTCTGGAAACACCATATATTTT.

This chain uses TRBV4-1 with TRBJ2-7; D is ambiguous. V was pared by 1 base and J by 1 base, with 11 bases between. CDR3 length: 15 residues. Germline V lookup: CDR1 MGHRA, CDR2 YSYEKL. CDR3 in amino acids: CASSQGEERSYEQYF. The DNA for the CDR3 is TGCGCCAGCAGCCAAGGTGAGGAGAGATCCTACGAGCAGTACTTC.

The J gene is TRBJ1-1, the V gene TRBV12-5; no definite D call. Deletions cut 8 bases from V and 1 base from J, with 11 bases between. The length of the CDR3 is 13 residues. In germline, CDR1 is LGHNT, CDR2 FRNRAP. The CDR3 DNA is TGTGCTAGTCGCTGGGGAGAGAACACTGAAGCTTTCTTT. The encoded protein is CASRWGENTEAFF. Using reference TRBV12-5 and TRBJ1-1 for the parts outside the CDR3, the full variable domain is DARVTQTPRHKVTEMGQEVTMRCQPILGHNTVFWYRQTMMQGLELLAYFRNRAPLDDSGMPKDRFSAEMPDATLATLKIQPSEPRDSAVYFCASRWGENTEAFFGQGTRLTVV.